Here is one TCR beta chain with its context. CDR3 length equals 16 residues. Germline V gene data show CDR1 as SGHVS and CDR2 as FNYEAQ. Trimming took 7 bases from V and 2 from J; bases not matched to a gene: 9. The source of the sample is a study of T cell changes during pregnancy in multiple sclerosis. Generated by immunoSEQ multiplex PCR, the TCRdb table keeps only in-frame clones and is missing some. The sample records 45,000 or so clones, more than 85% being singletons. The sequenced sample was CD8+ T cells from peripheral blood mononuclear cells, obtained after pregnancy. The source of this sequence is a female donor with multiple sclerosis, enrolled in a pregnancy study. The chain is built from TRBV7-6 and TRBJ2-7; 12 bases agree with TRBD2. The CDR3 loop reads CASTGLLAGGTYEQYF. CDR3 DNA: TGTGCCAGCACCGGCCTTCTAGCGGGAGGGACCTACGAGCAGTACTTC. The full variable domain, its missing parts supplied by reference TRBV7-6 and TRBJ2-7, is GAGVSQSPRYKVTKRGQDVALRCDPISGHVSLYWYRQALGQGPEFLTYFNYEAQQDKSGLPNDRFSAERPEGSISTLTIQRTEQRDSAMYRCASTGLLAGGTYEQYFGPGTRLTVT.